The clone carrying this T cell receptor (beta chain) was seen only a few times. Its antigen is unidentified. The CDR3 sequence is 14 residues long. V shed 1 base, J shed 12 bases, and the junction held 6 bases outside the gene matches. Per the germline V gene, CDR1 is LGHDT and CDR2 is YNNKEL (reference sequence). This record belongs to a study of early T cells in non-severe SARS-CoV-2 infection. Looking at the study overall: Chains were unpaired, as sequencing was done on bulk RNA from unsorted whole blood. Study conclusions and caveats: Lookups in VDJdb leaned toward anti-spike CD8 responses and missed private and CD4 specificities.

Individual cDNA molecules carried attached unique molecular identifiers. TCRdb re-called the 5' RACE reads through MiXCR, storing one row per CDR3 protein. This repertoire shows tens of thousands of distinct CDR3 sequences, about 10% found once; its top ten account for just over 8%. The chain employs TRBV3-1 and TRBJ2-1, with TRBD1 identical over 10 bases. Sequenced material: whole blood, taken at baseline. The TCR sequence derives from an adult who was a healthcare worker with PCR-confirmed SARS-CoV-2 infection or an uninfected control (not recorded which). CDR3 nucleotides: TGTGCCAGCAGCCAAGGGACAGGGGGAGAGGGGCAGTTCTTC. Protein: CASSQGTGGEGQFF.